This is a list of T cell receptor beta chains from one sample in a study of T cell responses to AZD1222 COVID-19 vaccine. Profiling relied on immunoSEQ multiplex PCR, and the TCRdb table lists in-frame clones only, not all of them. The sample lists 95,000 to 150,000 clones, approximately 85% seen once, with around 6.2% in the top ten. This material consisted of peripheral blood, taken on day 0 of AZD1222 vaccination. All receptors come from an adult in good health. The CDR3 runs from the conserved cysteine through the conserved F or W. A D gene is named only where the DNA matches it firmly. Size is stated for part of the rows, as once, few or many counts, or as a class when the clone is expanded.

length	size	V	J	D	DNA	CDR3
12	NA	TRBV18	TRBJ2-7	NA	TGTGCCAGCTCACCTTTAGAGAGGGAGCAGTACTTC	CASSPLEREQYF
15	NA	TRBV5-6	TRBJ1-4	NA	TGTGCCAGCAGCTTCCAGGGGCGGTGGAAAGAAAAACTGTTTTTT	CASSFQGRWKEKLFF
13	few	TRBV29-1	TRBJ2-7	TRBD1	TGCAGCGTTCAGAGGACAGGGGGTTGGGAGCAGTACTTC	CSVQRTGGWEQYF
15	few	TRBV28	TRBJ1-5	NA	TGTGCCAGCAGTTCCCCGATTGGACCCAATCAGCCCCAGCATTTT	CASSSPIGPNQPQHF
13	NA	TRBV7-9	TRBJ2-7	NA	TGTGCCAGCAGCTTCGCCCTCTCCTACGAGCAGTACTTC	CASSFALSYEQYF
15	NA	TRBV28	TRBJ1-3	NA	TGTGCCAGCAGCAAGAAACAGGGAGCTGGAAACACCATATATTTT	CASSKKQGAGNTIYF
15	NA	TRBV15	TRBJ2-7	NA	TGTGCCACCAGCAGGGGGGCAGGGGGAGGTAACGAGCAGTACTTC	CATSRGAGGGNEQYF
14	NA	TRBV19	TRBJ1-6	NA	TGTGCCAGCTCCACAGGACTTTTTAATTCACCCCTCCACTTT	CASSTGLFNSPLHF
14	once	TRBV6-5	TRBJ1-5	NA	TGTGCCAGCAGCCCCACCAGGGTTAACCAGCCCCAGCATTTT	CASSPTRVNQPQHF
11	once	TRBV5-1	TRBJ1-1	NA	TGCGCCAGCATGGGGAACACTGAAGCTTTCTTT	CASMGNTEAFF
16	NA	TRBV7-6	TRBJ1-6	NA	TGTGCCAGCAGCCCCATGGACGCTAGGGGTAATTCACCCCTCCACTTT	CASSPMDARGNSPLHF
13	few	TRBV7-9	TRBJ1-1	NA	TGTGCCAGCAGCTTAGGGGATCTCACTGAAGCTTTCTTT	CASSLGDLTEAFF
15	NA	TRBV2	TRBJ2-3	TRBD2	TGTGCCAGCAGTGATCATAGGACTAGCGTAGATACGCAGTATTTT	CASSDHRTSVDTQYF
15	NA	TRBV5-5	TRBJ2-1	TRBD2	TGTGCCAGCAGCTTGGCCGGGGAGGGCCACAATGAGCAGTTCTTC	CASSLAGEGHNEQFF
12	NA	TRBV7-9	TRBJ1-2	TRBD1	TGTGCCAGCAGCTTAAGTTTTGGGACAGATAACTTC	CASSLSFGTDNF
14	NA	TRBV6-6	TRBJ1-6	NA	TGTGCCAGCAGTTCCGACAGTCGACGCTCACCCCTCCACTTT	CASSSDSRRSPLHF
15	NA	TRBV10-3	TRBJ1-6	TRBD1	TGTGCCACGGGTAGGACAGGGGGTTCCATTTCACCCCTCCACTTT	CATGRTGGSISPLHF
18	few	TRBV5-1	TRBJ2-7	TRBD2	TGCGCCAGCAGCTTGGCTATAGCGGGGGGGCCTGACCTCTACGAGCAGTACTTC	CASSLAIAGGPDLYEQYF
13	NA	TRBV3-1/TRBV3-2	TRBJ1-5	NA	TGTGCCAGCAGCCAAGGTCGGGGGCAGCCCCAGCATTTT	CASSQGRGQPQHF
15	NA	TRBV9	TRBJ1-1	NA	TGTGCCAGCAGCCCCCGGGGTTCGGGGGGGCCTGAAGCTTTCTTT	CASSPRGSGGPEAFF
11	once	TRBV3-1/TRBV3-2	TRBJ2-1	NA	TGTGCCAGCAGCCAAGCCTCTGAGCAGTTCTTC	CASSQASEQFF
17	NA	TRBV11-2	TRBJ2-1	TRBD2	TGTGCCAGCAGCCACAGGCCGGGACTAGCGGGGACCAATGAGCAGTTCTTC	CASSHRPGLAGTNEQFF
14	NA	TRBV5-4	TRBJ1-5	TRBD1	TGTGCCAGCAGCGGCGGGGACAGGGCTCAGCCCCAGCATTTT	CASSGGDRAQPQHF
17	few	TRBV4-2	TRBJ2-6	TRBD2	TGTGCCAGCAGCCAAGAAGCGGGGTTATCTGGGGCCAACGTCCTGACTTTC	CASSQEAGLSGANVLTF
15	NA	TRBV30	TRBJ1-5	NA	TGTGCCTGGAGTGGGGGACCGGAGGGTAATCAGCCCCAGCATTTT	CAWSGGPEGNQPQHF
17	NA	TRBV2	TRBJ1-1	NA	TGTGCCAGCAGTGAGGGCCAGAAGATACTCATGAACACTGAAGCTTTCTTT	CASSEGQKILMNTEAFF
15	NA	TRBV9	TRBJ2-5	NA	TGTGCCAGCAGCGTAGGGACCGAACAGTGGGAGACCCAGTACTTC	CASSVGTEQWETQYF
14	NA	TRBV19	TRBJ1-5	NA	TGTGCCAGTAAAAGGGAGAGCGGCAATCAGCCCCAGCATTTT	CASKRESGNQPQHF
14	NA	TRBV7-9	TRBJ1-1	NA	TGTGCCAGCATGGGAGGGGGGTTTAGGACTGAAGCTTTCTTT	CASMGGGFRTEAFF